This TCR beta chain came from a study of shared clonotypes between healthy human individuals. Splitting of each subset's genomic DNA was done evenly across several immunoSEQ plates. Sequencing was performed with immunoSEQ multiplex PCR; in TCRdb, only in-frame clones are kept and a portion is missing. The sample has 900,000 to 1,200,000 clones, around 78% seen once. The CDR3 consists of 13 residues. CDR1 is GTSNPN, CDR2 SVGIG, per germline (reference sequence). The material sequenced was memory CD4+ T cells from PBMCs. Subset described: CD45RA-negative fraction. The TCR was taken from a man aged 18 to 30 in good health. Some clones in this sample may be carry-over from other donors' samples. This chain joins TRBV30 and TRBJ1-2; D gene unclear. CDR3 amino acids: CAHARPTNYGYTF. CDR3 DNA sequence: TGTGCTCACGCACGCCCTACTAACTATGGCTACACCTTC.